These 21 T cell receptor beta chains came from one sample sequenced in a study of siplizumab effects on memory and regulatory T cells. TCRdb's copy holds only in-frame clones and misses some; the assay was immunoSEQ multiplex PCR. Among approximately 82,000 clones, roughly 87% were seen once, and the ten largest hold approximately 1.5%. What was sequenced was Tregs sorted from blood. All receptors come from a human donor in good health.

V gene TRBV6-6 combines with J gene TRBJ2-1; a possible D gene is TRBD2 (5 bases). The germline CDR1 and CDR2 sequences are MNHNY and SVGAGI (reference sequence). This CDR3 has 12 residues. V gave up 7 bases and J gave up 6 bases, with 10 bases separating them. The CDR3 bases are TGTGCCAGCACAGCACTAGGCAATGAGCAGTTCTTC. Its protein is CASTALGNEQFF.

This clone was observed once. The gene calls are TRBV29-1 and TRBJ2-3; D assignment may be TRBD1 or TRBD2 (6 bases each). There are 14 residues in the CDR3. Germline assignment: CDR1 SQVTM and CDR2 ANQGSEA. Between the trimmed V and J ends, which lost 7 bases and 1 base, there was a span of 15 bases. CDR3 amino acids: CSEVGGLGTDTQYF. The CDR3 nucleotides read TGCAGCGAGGTAGGGGGGCTGGGCACAGATACGCAGTATTTT.

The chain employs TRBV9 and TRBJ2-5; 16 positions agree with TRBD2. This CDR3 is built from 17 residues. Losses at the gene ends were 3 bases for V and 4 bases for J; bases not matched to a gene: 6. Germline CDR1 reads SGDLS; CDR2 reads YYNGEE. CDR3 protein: CASSEGTSGGAIETQYF. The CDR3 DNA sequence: TGTGCCAGCAGCGAGGGGACTAGCGGGGGGGCCATAGAGACCCAGTACTTC.

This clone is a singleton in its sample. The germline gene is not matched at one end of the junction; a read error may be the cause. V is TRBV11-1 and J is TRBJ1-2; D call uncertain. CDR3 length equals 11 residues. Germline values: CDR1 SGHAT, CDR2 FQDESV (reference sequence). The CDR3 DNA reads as TGCGCCAGCAGCCGTGGGGAAGGCTACACCTTC. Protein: CASSRGEGYTF.

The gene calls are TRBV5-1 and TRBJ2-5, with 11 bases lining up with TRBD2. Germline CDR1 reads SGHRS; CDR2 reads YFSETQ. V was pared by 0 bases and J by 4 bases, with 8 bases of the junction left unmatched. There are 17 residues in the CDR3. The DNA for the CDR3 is TGCGCCAGCAGCTTGGCCCCTAGCGGGGGGCCGACAGAGACCCAGTACTTC. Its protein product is CASSLAPSGGPTETQYF.

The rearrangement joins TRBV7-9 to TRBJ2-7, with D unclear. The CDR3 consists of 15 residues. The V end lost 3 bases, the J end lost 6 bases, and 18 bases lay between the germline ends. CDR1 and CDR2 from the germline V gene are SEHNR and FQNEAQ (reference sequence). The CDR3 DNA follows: TGTGCCAGCAGCTTGACGTCGGCAGGCCGTTTCGAGCAGTACTTC. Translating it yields CASSLTSAGRFEQYF.

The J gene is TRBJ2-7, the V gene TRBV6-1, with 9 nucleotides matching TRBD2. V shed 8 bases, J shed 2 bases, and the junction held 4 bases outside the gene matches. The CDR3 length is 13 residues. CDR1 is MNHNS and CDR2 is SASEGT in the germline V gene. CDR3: CASARTSAYEQYF. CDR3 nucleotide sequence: TGTGCCAGCGCCAGGACTAGCGCCTACGAGCAGTACTTC.

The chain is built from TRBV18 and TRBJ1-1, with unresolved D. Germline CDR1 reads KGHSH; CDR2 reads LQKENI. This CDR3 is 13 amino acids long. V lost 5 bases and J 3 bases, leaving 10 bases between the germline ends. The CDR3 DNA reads TGTGCCAGCTCAAGAGGTAGAGACACTGAAGCTTTCTTT. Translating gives CASSRGRDTEAFF.

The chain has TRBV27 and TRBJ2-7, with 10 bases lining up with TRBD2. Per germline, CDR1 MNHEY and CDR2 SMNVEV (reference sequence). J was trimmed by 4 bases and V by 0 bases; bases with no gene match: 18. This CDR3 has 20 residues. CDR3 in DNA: TGTGCCAGCAGTTTATCCCCCGTGGGACTAGCGTCGTTGAAGGCTTACGAGCAGTACTTC. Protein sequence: CASSLSPVGLASLKAYEQYF.

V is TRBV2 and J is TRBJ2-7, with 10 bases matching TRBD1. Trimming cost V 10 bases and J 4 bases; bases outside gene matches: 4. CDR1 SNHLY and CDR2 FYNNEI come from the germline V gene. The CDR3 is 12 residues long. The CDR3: CATGQGGYEQYF. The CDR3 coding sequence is TGTGCCACCGGACAGGGGGGTTACGAGCAGTACTTC.

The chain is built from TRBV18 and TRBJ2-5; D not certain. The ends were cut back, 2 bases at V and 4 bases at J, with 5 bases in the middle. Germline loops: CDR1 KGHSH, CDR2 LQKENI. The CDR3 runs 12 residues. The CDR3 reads CASSPMGETQYF. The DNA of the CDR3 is TGTGCCAGCTCACCAATGGGAGAGACCCAGTACTTC. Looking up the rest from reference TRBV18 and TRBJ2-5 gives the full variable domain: NAGVMQNPRHLVRRRGQEARLRCSPMKGHSHVYWYRQLPEEGLKFMVYLQKENIIDESGMPKERFSAEFPKEGPSILRIQQVVRGDSAAYFCASSPMGETQYFGPGTRLLVL.

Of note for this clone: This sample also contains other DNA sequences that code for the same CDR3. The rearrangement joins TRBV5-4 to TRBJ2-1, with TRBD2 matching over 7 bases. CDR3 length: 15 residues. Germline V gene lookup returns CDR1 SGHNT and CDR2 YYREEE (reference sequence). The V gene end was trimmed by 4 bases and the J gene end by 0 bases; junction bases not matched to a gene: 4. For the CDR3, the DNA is TGTGCCAGCAGCCCCGGGGGGAGCTCCTACAATGAGCAGTTCTTC. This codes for CASSPGGSSYNEQFF.

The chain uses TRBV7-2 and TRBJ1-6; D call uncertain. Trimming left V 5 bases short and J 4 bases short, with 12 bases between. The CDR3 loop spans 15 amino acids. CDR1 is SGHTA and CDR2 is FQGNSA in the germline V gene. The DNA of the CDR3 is TGTGCCAGCAGCACAATCTTGGGATATAATTCACCCCTCCACTTT. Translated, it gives CASSTILGYNSPLHF.

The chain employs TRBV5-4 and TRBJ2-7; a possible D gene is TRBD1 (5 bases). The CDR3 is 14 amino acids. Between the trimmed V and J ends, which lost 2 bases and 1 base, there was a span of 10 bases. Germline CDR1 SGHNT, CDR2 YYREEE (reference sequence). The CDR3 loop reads CASSFFRGSYEQYF. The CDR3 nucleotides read TGTGCCAGCAGCTTTTTTAGGGGTTCCTACGAGCAGTACTTC.

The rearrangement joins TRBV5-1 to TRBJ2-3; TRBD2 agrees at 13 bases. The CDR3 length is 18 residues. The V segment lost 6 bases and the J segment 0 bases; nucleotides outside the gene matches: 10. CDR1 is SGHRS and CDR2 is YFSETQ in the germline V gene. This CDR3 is CASKTSGGTQTSTDTQYF. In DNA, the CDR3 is TGCGCCAGCAAGACTAGCGGGGGGACCCAGACTAGCACAGATACGCAGTATTTT.

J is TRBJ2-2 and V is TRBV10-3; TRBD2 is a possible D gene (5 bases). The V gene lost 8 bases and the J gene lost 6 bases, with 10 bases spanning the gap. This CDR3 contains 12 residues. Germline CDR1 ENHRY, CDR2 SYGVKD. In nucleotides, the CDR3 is TGTGCCATCGGCGGAGGCCCCGGGGAGCTGTTTTTT. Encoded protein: CAIGGGPGELFF.

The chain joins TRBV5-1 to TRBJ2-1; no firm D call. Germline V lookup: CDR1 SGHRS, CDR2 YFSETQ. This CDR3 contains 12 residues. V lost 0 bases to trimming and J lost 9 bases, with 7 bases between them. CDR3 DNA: TGCGCCAGCAGCTTGGCGGAGAGTGAGCAGTTCTTC. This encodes CASSLAESEQFF.

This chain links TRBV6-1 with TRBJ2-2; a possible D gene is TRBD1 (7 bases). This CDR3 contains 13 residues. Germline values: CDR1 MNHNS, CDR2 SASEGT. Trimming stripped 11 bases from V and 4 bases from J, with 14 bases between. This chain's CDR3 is CAAGQLFTGELFF. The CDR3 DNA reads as TGTGCCGCGGGACAGTTATTCACCGGGGAGCTGTTTTTT.

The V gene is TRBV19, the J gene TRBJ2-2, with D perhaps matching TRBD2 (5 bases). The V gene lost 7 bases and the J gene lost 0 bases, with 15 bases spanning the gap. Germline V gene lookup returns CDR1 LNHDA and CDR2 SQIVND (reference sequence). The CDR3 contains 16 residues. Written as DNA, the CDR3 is TGTGCCAGTATCGAGGGAAGTTTCCCGAACACCGGGGAGCTGTTTTTT. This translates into CASIEGSFPNTGELFF.

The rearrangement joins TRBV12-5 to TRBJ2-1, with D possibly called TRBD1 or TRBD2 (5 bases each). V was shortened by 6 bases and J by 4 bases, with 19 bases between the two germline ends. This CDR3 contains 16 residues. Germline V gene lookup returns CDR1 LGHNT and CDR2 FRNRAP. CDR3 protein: CASGPGWGIGYNEQFF. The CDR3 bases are TGTGCTAGTGGGCCCGGTTGGGGGATAGGGTACAATGAGCAGTTCTTC.

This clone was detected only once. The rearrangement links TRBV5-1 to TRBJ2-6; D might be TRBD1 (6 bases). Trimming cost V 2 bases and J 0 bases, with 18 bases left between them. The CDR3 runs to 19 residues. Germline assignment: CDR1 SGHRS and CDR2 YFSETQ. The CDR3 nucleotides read TGCGCCAGCAGCTTAAACCCTCCAGGGGCGAGCTCTGGGGCCAACGTCCTGACTTTC. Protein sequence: CASSLNPPGASSGANVLTF.